The TCR beta chain described here comes from a study of vaccination and CD4 T cells after COVID-19. Whole-study results and caveats: The median count of SARS-CoV-2-reactive clonotypes rose from approximately 21 to 40, not significantly.

A single record per CDR3 protein comes from TCRdb applying MiXCR to the PCR reads. The sample lists roughly 19,000 distinct CDR3 sequences, just over 60% seen once, with 1.1% in the top ten. Positive PCR dates ranged from March to December 2020; these dates predated US Alpha, Beta and Delta variants. From germline, CDR1 is GTSNPN and CDR2 SVGIG (reference sequence). The CDR3 length is 13 residues. The V end was cut by 2 bases, the J end by 7 bases, with 14 bases between. As regards this clonotype: What it binds is unknown.

The specimen comprised CD4+ T cells from blood, sampled after SARS-CoV-2 vaccination. J is TRBJ1-2 and V is TRBV30, with no clear D. The sequence came from a human donor who had recovered from COVID-19. CDR3: CAWSPQTISGYTF. CDR3 nucleotides: TGTGCCTGGAGTCCTCAGACAATATCTGGCTACACCTTC.